The 5 T cell receptor beta chains reported below all come from one sample, sequenced in a study of blood T cell repertoires in COVID-19. The repertoire was sequenced with immunoSEQ multiplex PCR; TCRdb's copy has only in-frame clones and lacks some. The profile covers about 220,000 clones, with 80% to 85% appearing a single time and approximately 6.6% taken by the ten largest. Sequencing input: PBMCs or T cells enriched from blood (not recorded which). These receptors were collected from a middle-aged woman who had recovered from COVID-19.

J is TRBJ2-5 and V is TRBV24-1, with D tentatively TRBD2 (5 bases). This CDR3 contains 14 residues. Germline CDR1 reads KGHDR; CDR2 reads SFDVKD. The V and J ends lost 6 bases and 5 bases respectively, with 15 bases between them. The CDR3 reads CATSTTNGAETQYF. For the CDR3, the DNA is TGTGCCACCAGTACGACTAATGGCGCGGAGACCCAGTACTTC.

This clone was seen once. V gene TRBV5-6 combines with J gene TRBJ2-3, with 9 bases identical to TRBD2. The CDR3 consists of 18 residues. V shed 0 bases, J shed 3 bases, and the junction held 11 bases outside the gene matches. Germline assignment: CDR1 SGHDT and CDR2 YYEEEE. Here the CDR3 DNA reads TGTGCCAGCAGCTTGGCCCGGCTAGCGGGAACGGGAACAGATACGCAGTATTTT. It specifies CASSLARLAGTGTDTQYF.

The chain combines TRBV7-9 with TRBJ2-7; 10 bases line up with TRBD1. The ends lost 3 bases at V and 5 bases at J; junction bases unmatched: 4. The CDR3 runs to 14 residues. Germline lookup yields CDR1 SEHNR and CDR2 FQNEAQ (reference sequence). The CDR3 loop reads CASSFRDRGNEQYF. In DNA, the CDR3 is TGTGCCAGCAGCTTCCGGGACAGGGGCAACGAGCAGTACTTC. Combining the CDR3 with reference TRBV7-9 and TRBJ2-7 gives the whole variable domain DTGVSQNPRHKITKRGQNVTFRCDPISEHNRLYWYRQTLGQGPEFLTYFQNEAQLEKSRLLSDRFSAERPKGSFSTLEIQRTEQGDSAMYLCASSFRDRGNEQYFGPGTRLTVT.

The J gene is TRBJ2-7, the V gene TRBV4-3, with 7 bases matching TRBD2. Per germline, CDR1 LGHNA and CDR2 YSLEER. This CDR3 is 16 amino acids long. V lost 0 bases to trimming and J lost 4 bases; unmatched junction nucleotides: 9. CDR3 amino acids: CASSQDLGGVDYEQYV. The CDR3 bases are TGCGCCAGCAGCCAAGATTTGGGGGGGGTCGATTACGAGCAGTACGTC.

The chain is built from TRBV29-1 and TRBJ2-2, with D hard to call. The CDR3 is made up of 12 amino acids. Germline values: CDR1 SQVTM, CDR2 ANQGSEA. The V end lost 4 bases, the J end lost 4 bases, and 7 bases lay between the germline ends. For the CDR3, the DNA is TGCAGCGTTGGGTCTAGCACCGGGGAGCTGTTTTTT. Its protein product is CSVGSSTGELFF.